This T cell receptor (beta chain) emerged from a study of cytomegalovirus exposure and HLA in healthy donors (TCRdb year 2017). Concerning the study at large: A later analysis indicated that the roughly 120 validation repertoires were generated on the platform also employed for the roughly 730 repertoires of the first cohort. The study aimed to test whether signatures of past pathogen exposure could be identified by cataloging public T cell receptors. High-throughput TCR immunosequencing, statistical association of individual TCRs with disease status, and machine learning were combined to predict cytomegalovirus infection status. Along with the approximately 650-subject first cohort, a separate validation cohort of over a hundred different subjects was used. Points the paper makes about the study in general: Of the cluster scores, around 95% were above 0 in a later analysis, which found that TCRs clustered in the first cohort also tended to co-occur in the 110 or so validation repertoires. The classifier was reported to diagnose cytomegalovirus status with high specificity and sensitivity in both the original cohort and the validation cohort. Most TCR sequences were observed very rarely across donors, whereas some public TCRs were present in many individuals. In vitro tests confirmed that a few of the cytomegalovirus-associated TCR beta chains recognize cytomegalovirus antigens. A later analysis lacked HLA typing for the validation cohort, so it scored co-occurrence in that cohort across all 110 or so repertoires. The authors suggested that the approach could potentially be extended to other disease states and immunological phenotypes. A total of some 180 TCR beta chains were listed by the study as associated with cytomegalovirus.

In regard to this clone: Its antigen remains unidentified. No base quality values were provided; no much bigger clone lies one nucleotide off.

Library preparation was by the immunoSEQ multiplex PCR assay. The source study handled its data this way. A statistical classification framework was built to diagnose cytomegalovirus status from the catalog of TCR beta chain sequences. TCRdb provides this immuneACCESS table in a form limited to in-frame rearrangements. Some clones are lacking; in checked studies, under half of them reflect an unresolved V gene, and why the rest are absent is not known. V, J and clone size reflect that table, while D and trimming were determined from the DNA. This sample gives a few hundred thousand clones in total; 90% of them show up just once. Jointly, the top ten make up roughly 0.38% of the sample. Donors formed part of the validation cohort, which comprised 120 subjects and was distinct from the first cohort of 666 subjects. Trimming takes 9 bases off V and 2 bases off J; junction bases not matched to a gene: 10. There are 14 amino acids in the CDR3, from cysteine to phenylalanine inclusive. Here the CDR3 DNA is all that survives: 42 bases in frame from base 1. In the germline V gene (reference sequence), CDR1 corresponds to LNHDA and CDR2 to SQIVND.

The sequence was obtained from a woman between 18 and 29 years old in good health and CMV-seronegative. The V and J segments used are TRBV19 and TRBJ2-7; TRBD1 aligns with 7 central bases. Sequencing was performed on PBMCs. The CDR3: CASQNKDRPYEQYF. In nucleotide form, the sequence is TGTGCCAGCCAAAATAAGGACAGGCCCTACGAGCAGTACTTC.